This T cell receptor beta chain derives from a study of T cell changes during pregnancy in multiple sclerosis. In this sample, this clone turned up once. The length of the CDR3 is 12 residues. V shed 10 bases and J 4 bases; nucleotides not matched to a gene: 3. Germline values: CDR1 MDHEN, CDR2 SYDVKM. Sequencing was performed with immunoSEQ multiplex PCR; in TCRdb, only in-frame clones are kept and a portion is missing. The sample has under 50,000 clones; 80% to 90% are singletons. This clonotype was obtained from a female donor with multiple sclerosis, enrolled in a pregnancy study. The sample consisted of CD4+ T cells from peripheral blood mononuclear cells, taken after pregnancy. This rearrangement joins TRBV28 to TRBJ1-5; 8 bases line up with TRBD1. CDR3 sequence (DNA): TGTGCCACCACAGGGGGGAATCAGCCCCAGCATTTT. It yields the protein CATTGGNQPQHF.